Listed below are T cell receptor beta chains from one sample, sequenced in a study of blood T cell repertoires in COVID-19. Here immunoSEQ multiplex PCR was the method, and the copy in TCRdb shows in-frame clones only, minus some. The table records 130,000 to 150,000 clones, about nine tenths of them present only once. The material sequenced was peripheral blood. These receptors originate from a man aged 45 to 65 who had recovered from COVID-19. Each CDR3 is given with its conserved first and last residue. A D gene is named only where the DNA matches it firmly.

D: .; V: TRBV6-4; J: TRBJ2-3; CDR3: CASSVDFTAGDTQYF
D: TRBD1; V: TRBV6-2/TRBV6-3; J: TRBJ1-1; CDR3: CASSYGQGMTEAFF
D: .; V: TRBV7-9; J: TRBJ2-7; CDR3: CASSLHYEQYF
D: TRBD1; V: TRBV6-5; J: TRBJ2-7; CDR3: CASSRDRGHEQYF
D: TRBD2; V: TRBV4-1; J: TRBJ2-1; CDR3: CASSHMGLLSYNEQFF
D: TRBD1; V: TRBV19; J: TRBJ2-1; CDR3: CASSESKGATDEQFF
D: TRBD1; V: TRBV15; J: TRBJ1-5; CDR3: CATSLDRVNNQPQHF
D: TRBD1; V: TRBV9; J: TRBJ1-3; CDR3: CASSVAGTGTSSGNTIYF
D: TRBD1; V: TRBV4-3; J: TRBJ1-1; CDR3: CASSTLTGGITEAFF
D: .; V: TRBV15; J: TRBJ2-5; CDR3: CATSRDLTLETQYF
D: TRBD1; V: TRBV12-5; J: TRBJ2-7; CDR3: CASGAPGQGMNEQYF
D: TRBD1; V: TRBV4-3; J: TRBJ2-7; CDR3: CASSPLPTGNRDRAYEQYF
D: .; V: TRBV18; J: TRBJ1-2; CDR3: CASSQTEDYGYTF
D: TRBD1; V: TRBV2; J: TRBJ1-5; CDR3: CASTGEGARNQPQHF
D: TRBD1; V: TRBV7-9; J: TRBJ1-2; CDR3: CASSLVGQGETAGYTF
D: .; V: TRBV14; J: TRBJ2-7; CDR3: CASSQETLEQYF
D: .; V: TRBV11-2; J: TRBJ2-5; CDR3: CASSLMTAQETQYF
D: TRBD1; V: TRBV2; J: TRBJ1-3; CDR3: CASSGQGNSGNTIYF
D: TRBD2; V: TRBV5-1; J: TRBJ2-5; CDR3: CASSVTGTSGGRKGETQYF
D: TRBD1; V: TRBV6-2/TRBV6-3; J: TRBJ1-1; CDR3: CASSYGQGTEAFF
D: .; V: TRBV9; J: TRBJ1-1; CDR3: CASSADRNTEAFF
D: .; V: TRBV29-1; J: TRBJ1-1; CDR3: CSVQSQGTTEAFF
D: .; V: TRBV6-1; J: TRBJ2-2; CDR3: CASSELGIELERDTGELFF
D: TRBD1; V: TRBV6-1; J: TRBJ1-5; CDR3: CASSEGANIQGRPQHF
D: TRBD1; V: TRBV15; J: TRBJ1-5; CDR3: CATSGDRVAQPQHF
D: .; V: TRBV19; J: TRBJ1-4; CDR3: CASSIAAGPNEKLFF
D: .; V: TRBV6-6; J: TRBJ2-3; CDR3: CAVTVTSTDTQYF
D: TRBD1; V: TRBV2; J: TRBJ1-1; CDR3: CASSRDRGRGNTEAFF
D: .; V: TRBV12-3/TRBV12-4; J: TRBJ1-4; CDR3: CASSLAAPSYLFF
D: TRBD1; V: TRBV5-4; J: TRBJ1-1; CDR3: CASSFDRGRLNTEAFF
D: TRBD2; V: TRBV4-2; J: TRBJ2-1; CDR3: CASSKTYSSGGLNNEQFF
D: TRBD1; V: TRBV6-5; J: TRBJ2-1; CDR3: CASSYGQGAVRNEQFF
D: TRBD1; V: TRBV3-1/TRBV3-2; J: TRBJ1-1; CDR3: CASRSDRVNTEAFF
D: TRBD2; V: TRBV6-5; J: TRBJ2-3; CDR3: CASRLAGGPADTQYF
D: TRBD1; V: TRBV7-3; J: TRBJ1-2; CDR3: CASSFGTGGGYTF
D: .; V: TRBV30; J: TRBJ1-1; CDR3: CAWSELVGGVAFF
D: TRBD1; V: TRBV19; J: TRBJ1-4; CDR3: CASSKGGNGEKLFF
D: .; V: TRBV4-1; J: TRBJ1-1; CDR3: CASSLTGTLNTEAFF
D: .; V: TRBV11-3; J: TRBJ1-2; CDR3: CASSPWWSSDGYTF
D: .; V: TRBV12-3/TRBV12-4; J: TRBJ1-2; CDR3: CASSPDSHYGYTF
D: .; V: TRBV2; J: TRBJ2-3; CDR3: CASSYGGMLGTDTQYF
D: .; V: TRBV11-3; J: TRBJ2-7; CDR3: CASSTGSYEQYF
D: TRBD1; V: TRBV24-1; J: TRBJ2-3; CDR3: CATSTGTGPDTQYF
D: TRBD1; V: TRBV16; J: TRBJ1-4; CDR3: CASSQIVPVGDRGREKLFF
D: TRBD1; V: TRBV19; J: TRBJ1-4; CDR3: CASRQGGNEKLFF
D: .; V: TRBV6-5; J: TRBJ1-2; CDR3: CASSYGPRSLYGYTF
D: TRBD2; V: TRBV5-4; J: TRBJ2-2; CDR3: CASSLELAGDTGELFF
D: .; V: TRBV19; J: TRBJ2-7; CDR3: CASSIGIAREQYF
D: .; V: TRBV6-5; J: TRBJ1-5; CDR3: CASSLGVYSNQPQHF
D: .; V: TRBV6-2/TRBV6-3; J: TRBJ2-1; CDR3: CASSGGVNEQFF
D: TRBD1; V: TRBV9; J: TRBJ2-7; CDR3: CASSASLGQGYEQYF
D: .; V: TRBV5-1; J: TRBJ2-7; CDR3: CASSLGGAREQYF
D: .; V: TRBV4-2; J: TRBJ2-2; CDR3: CASSQESDFRGLNTGELFF
D: .; V: TRBV30; J: TRBJ1-3; CDR3: CAWSVGSSGNTIYF